The TCR beta chain described here comes from a study of T cell repertoires in cytomegalovirus infection. TCRdb re-called the reads through MiXCR, storing one row per CDR3 protein. This table has hundreds of thousands of distinct CDR3 sequences, around 24% appearing once. Remarks on this clonotype: A much larger clone sits a single nucleotide away, making a read error possible.

The germline gives CDR1 ENHRY, CDR2 SYGVKD. CDR3 length: 17 residues. This receptor was obtained from a human donor in good health (CMV status not recorded). Some clones in this sample may be carry-over from other donors' samples. The sequenced sample was CD8+ T cells from PBMCs. The chain recombines TRBV10-3 with TRBJ2-1; D possibly corresponds to TRBD2 (5 bases). CDR3 DNA sequence: TGTACCATCAGTGAGTCGGAGAGGGTTCGATCGGACAATGAGCAGTTCTTC. Translating it yields CTISESERVRSDNEQFF.